This T cell receptor beta chain comes out of a study of technical replicates of blood from a few donors. Produced via immunoSEQ multiplex PCR; TCRdb's table is partial and in-frame only. The sample holds more than 75,000 clones, roughly 94% seen once. Sequencing was performed on T cells isolated from PBMCs. The sequence derives from a human donor in good health.

CDR3 amino acids: CASMSGAGELFF. The CDR3 DNA follows: TGTGCCAGCATGTCGGGGGCCGGGGAGCTGTTTTTT. This chain connects TRBV2 to TRBJ2-2; the D gene is possibly TRBD2 (6 bases). V was shortened by 7 bases and J by 6 bases, with 9 bases between the two germline ends. Per germline, CDR1 SNHLY and CDR2 FYNNEI. The CDR3 covers 12 residues.